The rows below give T cell receptor beta chains drawn from one sample of a study of T cells in narcolepsy. Using immunoSEQ multiplex PCR, the repertoire was profiled, and TCRdb retains in-frame clones only, with some absent. The sample lists 30,000 to 45,000 clones, under 85% occurring once. Sequenced input: CD45RA- memory CD4+ T cells from PBMCs. These receptors all stem from a human donor with narcolepsy. The CDR3 runs from the conserved cysteine through the conserved F or W. The D gene is left open where the match is weak. Rows give clone size only sometimes, using once, few, many, or a class for an expanded clone.

d_gene: NA
v_gene: TRBV27
j_gene: TRBJ1-1
abundance: once
CDR3nt: TGTGCCAGCAGTTCCACCCATTCGGGGAACACTGAAGCTTTCTTT
CDR3aa: CASSSTHSGNTEAFF

d_gene: TRBD2
v_gene: TRBV9
j_gene: TRBJ2-1
abundance: NA
CDR3nt: TGTGCCAGCAGCGTAGCCCCGGGACTAGGGGACAATGAGCAGTTCTTC
CDR3aa: CASSVAPGLGDNEQFF

d_gene: TRBD1
v_gene: TRBV4-2
j_gene: TRBJ2-3
abundance: NA
CDR3nt: TGTGCCAGCAGCCAAGCCCTACAGGGGCCAGATACGCAGTATTTT
CDR3aa: CASSQALQGPDTQYF

d_gene: TRBD2
v_gene: TRBV7-2
j_gene: TRBJ2-1
abundance: NA
CDR3nt: TGTGCCAGCAGCTGGACCGGGACTAGCGGGGGCGATGAGCAGTTCTTC
CDR3aa: CASSWTGTSGGDEQFF

d_gene: NA
v_gene: TRBV5-6
j_gene: TRBJ2-7
abundance: NA
CDR3nt: TGTGCCAGCAGCTCACAGGGATGGAGCGACTACGAGCAGTACTTC
CDR3aa: CASSSQGWSDYEQYF

d_gene: NA
v_gene: TRBV29-1
j_gene: TRBJ1-1
abundance: NA
CDR3nt: TGCAGCGTTGACAAGGGGATGAACACTGAAGCTTTCTTT
CDR3aa: CSVDKGMNTEAFF

d_gene: NA
v_gene: TRBV2
j_gene: TRBJ2-4
abundance: NA
CDR3nt: TGTGCCAGCAGCAGAACCAAAAACATTCAGTACTTC
CDR3aa: CASSRTKNIQYF

d_gene: TRBD1
v_gene: TRBV6-5
j_gene: TRBJ1-5
abundance: NA
CDR3nt: TGTGCCAGCAACAAGGGACAGGGGACTCAGCCCCAGCATTTT
CDR3aa: CASNKGQGTQPQHF

d_gene: NA
v_gene: TRBV9
j_gene: TRBJ2-2
abundance: NA
CDR3nt: TGTGCCAGCAGCGTTGGGGTGGAAACCGGGGAGCTGTTTTTT
CDR3aa: CASSVGVETGELFF

d_gene: NA
v_gene: TRBV14
j_gene: TRBJ2-7
abundance: NA
CDR3nt: TGTGCCAGCAGCCAAGGTCTTAAAAACTACGAGCAGTACTTC
CDR3aa: CASSQGLKNYEQYF

d_gene: NA
v_gene: TRBV15
j_gene: TRBJ1-1
abundance: NA
CDR3nt: TGTGCCACCAGCAACAGGGAGAACACTGAAGCTTTCTTT
CDR3aa: CATSNRENTEAFF

d_gene: NA
v_gene: TRBV5-3
j_gene: TRBJ2-6
abundance: NA
CDR3nt: TGTGCCAGAAACGTCGGAGGTGAACAAAGTCGGGCCAACGTCCTGACTTTC
CDR3aa: CARNVGGEQSRANVLTF

d_gene: NA
v_gene: TRBV19
j_gene: TRBJ2-6
abundance: NA
CDR3nt: TGTGCCAGTCGACAGGACCACTCTGGGGCCAACGTCCTGACTTTC
CDR3aa: CASRQDHSGANVLTF

d_gene: NA
v_gene: TRBV11-2
j_gene: TRBJ2-7
abundance: NA
CDR3nt: TGTGCCAGCAGGAATAACCTACAGGAACAAGAGCAGTACTTC
CDR3aa: CASRNNLQEQEQYF

d_gene: NA
v_gene: TRBV5-1
j_gene: TRBJ2-7
abundance: NA
CDR3nt: TGCGCCAGCGGGAACCTCGGGAGCTCCTACGAGCAGTACTTC
CDR3aa: CASGNLGSSYEQYF

d_gene: TRBD2
v_gene: TRBV9
j_gene: TRBJ2-3
abundance: NA
CDR3nt: TGTGCCAGCAGCTTACACCCGGGACTATCAGGGGATACGCAGTATTTT
CDR3aa: CASSLHPGLSGDTQYF

d_gene: TRBD1
v_gene: TRBV9
j_gene: TRBJ2-2
abundance: NA
CDR3nt: TGTGCCAGCAGCCGGACAGGCGCCGGGGAGCTGTTTTTT
CDR3aa: CASSRTGAGELFF

d_gene: NA
v_gene: TRBV6-1
j_gene: TRBJ2-3
abundance: NA
CDR3nt: TGTGCCAGCAGCGGGGCTTACACAGATACGCAGTATTTT
CDR3aa: CASSGAYTDTQYF

d_gene: TRBD2
v_gene: TRBV11-2
j_gene: TRBJ2-6
abundance: once
CDR3nt: TGTGCCAGCAGCCCAAGCCGGCGGGGGGGCCTGTCTGGGGCCAACGTCCTGACTTTC
CDR3aa: CASSPSRRGGLSGANVLTF

d_gene: NA
v_gene: TRBV7-9
j_gene: TRBJ2-2
abundance: NA
CDR3nt: TGTGCCAGCAGCTTCGAAAGAAACACCGGGGAGCTGTTTTTT
CDR3aa: CASSFERNTGELFF

d_gene: NA
v_gene: TRBV5-1
j_gene: TRBJ1-4
abundance: once
CDR3nt: TGCGCCAGCAGCTTGGGACAGACAACTAATGAAAAACTGTTTTTT
CDR3aa: CASSLGQTTNEKLFF